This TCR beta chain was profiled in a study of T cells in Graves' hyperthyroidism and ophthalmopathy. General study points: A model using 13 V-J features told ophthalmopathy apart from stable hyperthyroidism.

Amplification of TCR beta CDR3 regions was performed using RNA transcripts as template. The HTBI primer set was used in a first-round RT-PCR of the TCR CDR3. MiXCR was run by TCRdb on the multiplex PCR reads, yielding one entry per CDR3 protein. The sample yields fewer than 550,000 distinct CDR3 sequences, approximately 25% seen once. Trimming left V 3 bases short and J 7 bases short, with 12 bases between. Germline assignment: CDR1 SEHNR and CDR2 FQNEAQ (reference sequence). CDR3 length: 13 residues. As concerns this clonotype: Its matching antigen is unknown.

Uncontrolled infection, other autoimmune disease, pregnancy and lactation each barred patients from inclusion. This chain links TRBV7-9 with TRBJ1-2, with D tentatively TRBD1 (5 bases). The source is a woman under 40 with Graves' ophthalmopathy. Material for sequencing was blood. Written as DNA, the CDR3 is TGTGCCAGCAGCTTCCCTAGTAGGGGTGGCTACACCTTC. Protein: CASSFPSRGGYTF.